This TCR beta chain was observed in a study of T-cell reconstitution after alpha-beta-depleted transplantation in children. Findings and caveats of the study: The study traced high day-60 TCRbeta diversity in some patients to surviving recipient T cells and thymic progenitors. One year post-transplant, T-cell counts and diversity were largely derived from T cells produced anew.

The TCRbeta library was prepared with unique molecular identifiers. TCRdb redid the calling of the PCR reads with MiXCR, one entry per CDR3 protein. This table has fewer than 750,000 distinct CDR3 sequences, roughly 23% appearing once. With regard to this clonotype: The antigen is not known.

This clonotype was obtained from a boy under two years old who had a stem cell transplant for acute myeloid leukemia, so the T cells may come from the graft donor. Sample: PBMCs, mostly from graft donor cells, taken 360 days after TCRalphabeta/CD19-depleted stem cell transplant.

CDR3 residues: CASSPNSLEGKETQYF. The CDR3 DNA is TGCGCCAGCAGCCCTAATTCGCTAGAGGGGAAAGAGACCCAGTACTTC. The genes are TRBV5-1 and TRBJ2-5; the D call may be TRBD1 or TRBD2 (5 bases each). The CDR3 contains 16 residues. V was trimmed by 4 bases and J by 3 bases, leaving 19 bases between them. The germline gives CDR1 SGHRS, CDR2 YFSETQ.